The clone carrying this TCR beta chain was counted at least ten times. Its cognate antigen is unknown. V was clipped by 5 bases and J by 4 bases; unmatched bases: 2. Germline lookup yields CDR1 MNHEY and CDR2 SVGEGT. The CDR3 is 13 amino acids. This entry is derived from a study of Graves' ophthalmopathy and Graves' hyperthyroidism. In the study overall: Peripheral blood was collected at initial diagnosis, before any treatment. The study, taken as a whole, reports: Also, most clonotypes expanded in the thyroid above 0.001 frequency appeared in blood.

Amplification from RNA transcripts yielded the TCR beta CDR3 regions. First-round RT-PCR employed HTBI primers, with a second-round multiplex PCR after it. TCRdb analysed the multiplex PCR reads with MiXCR anew, one entry per CDR3 protein. The sample comprises a few hundred thousand distinct CDR3 sequences, approximately 21% of which are singletons, and roughly 3% rests with the top ten. Sequencing was done on a sample of peripheral blood. The clonotype was recovered from a woman aged 18-30 years with stable Graves' hyperthyroidism. The genes are TRBV6-2 or TRBV6-3 and TRBJ2-7, with 10 bases lining up with TRBD2. In nucleotides, the CDR3 is TGTGCCAGCAGTACGGGACTAGCGTACGAGCAGTACTTC. Residues: CASSTGLAYEQYF.